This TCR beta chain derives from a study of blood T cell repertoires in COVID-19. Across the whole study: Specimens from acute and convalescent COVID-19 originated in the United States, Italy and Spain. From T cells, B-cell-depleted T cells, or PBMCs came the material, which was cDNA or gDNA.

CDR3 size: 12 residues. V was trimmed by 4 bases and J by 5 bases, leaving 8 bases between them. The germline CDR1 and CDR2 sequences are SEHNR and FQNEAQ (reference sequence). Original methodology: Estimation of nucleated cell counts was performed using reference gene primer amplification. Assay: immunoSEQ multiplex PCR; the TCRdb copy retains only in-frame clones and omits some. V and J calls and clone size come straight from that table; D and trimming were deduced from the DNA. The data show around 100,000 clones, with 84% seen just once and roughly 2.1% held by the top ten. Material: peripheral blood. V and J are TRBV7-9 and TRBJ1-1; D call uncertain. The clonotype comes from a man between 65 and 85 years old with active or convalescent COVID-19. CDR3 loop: CASSSGVTEAFF. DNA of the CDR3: TGTGCCAGCAGCTCCGGGGTTACTGAAGCTTTCTTT. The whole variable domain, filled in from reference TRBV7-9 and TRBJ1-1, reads DTGVSQNPRHKITKRGQNVTFRCDPISEHNRLYWYRQTLGQGPEFLTYFQNEAQLEKSRLLSDRFSAERPKGSFSTLEIQRTEQGDSAMYLCASSSGVTEAFFGQGTRLTVV.